The 3 T cell receptor beta chains in this list originate from one sample, sequenced in a study of T cells expressing NK-cell markers. TCRdb reworked the 5' RACE reads into one entry per CDR3 protein, no DNA. The listing records about 540,000 distinct CDR3 sequences. Sequences were obtained from blood T cells: a sorted CD56 or NKG2C T cell subset, CD4+ or CD8+ T cells, or bulk PBMC T cells (not recorded which). The receptor set was obtained from a man younger than 30 in good health.

The gene calls are TRBV6-5 and TRBJ1-5; TCRdb calls TRBD1, which cannot be checked without DNA. Germline CDR1 and CDR2: MNHEY and SVGAGI. The CDR3 runs to 15 residues. CDR3 in amino acids: CASRRDRGIDQPQHF.

The CDR3 protein is CATSKGPGDIQYF. This chain links TRBV15 with TRBJ2-4; TCRdb outputs TRBD1, but without DNA this stays unchecked. Germline V gives CDR1 LNHNV, CDR2 YYDKDF (reference sequence). The CDR3 extends over 13 amino acids.

V gene TRBV7-2 combines with J gene TRBJ2-1; TCRdb proposes TRBD1, but this gene call is untestable without DNA. Per the germline V gene, CDR1 is SGHTA and CDR2 is FQGNSA. This CDR3 contains 14 residues. The CDR3 reads CASSRRGTTDEQFF. The full variable domain, in which reference TRBV7-2 and TRBJ2-1 provide the parts outside the CDR3, is GAGVSQSPSNKVTEKGKDVELRCDPISGHTALYWYRQSLGQGLEFLIYFQGNSAPDKSGLPSDRFSAERTGGSVSTLTIQRTQQEDSAVYLCASSRRGTTDEQFFGPGTRLTVL.